This T cell receptor beta chain originates from a study of graft-versus-host responses after intestinal transplantation. Background on the study: In this cohort, recipients had multivisceral, liver-intestinal, or isolated intestinal transplants. For around three years after anti-thymocyte globulin induction, all recipients took tacrolimus and steroids.

Intraepithelial and lamina propria lymphocytes were freed from processed graft tissue. Remarks on this clone: Its antigen is currently unknown.

The protocol was immunoSEQ multiplex PCR, while the TCRdb copy is restricted to in-frame clones and leaves out a portion. The sample holds 50,000 to 75,000 clones, around 90% seen once. V dropped 4 bases and J dropped 3; count of bases not matched to a gene: 23. CDR3 length: 20 residues. The germline V gene encodes CDR1 SGHAT and CDR2 FQNNGV. Findings and limits, study-wide: Detection of GvH clones occurred in recipient marrow, and some had their first appearance in ileum or blood.

The sample in question was ileum tissue, obtained around 350 days after transplant. This sequence originates from a human patient who received an intestinal transplant, so some T cells may come from the graft donor. The genes are TRBV11-2 and TRBJ2-7, with TRBD1 identical over 8 bases. As DNA, the CDR3 is TGTGCCAGCAGCTCAGACAGGGTGGGCAGGGGGCTTCGTAGGGTCTACGAGCAGTACTTC. It translates to CASSSDRVGRGLRRVYEQYF.